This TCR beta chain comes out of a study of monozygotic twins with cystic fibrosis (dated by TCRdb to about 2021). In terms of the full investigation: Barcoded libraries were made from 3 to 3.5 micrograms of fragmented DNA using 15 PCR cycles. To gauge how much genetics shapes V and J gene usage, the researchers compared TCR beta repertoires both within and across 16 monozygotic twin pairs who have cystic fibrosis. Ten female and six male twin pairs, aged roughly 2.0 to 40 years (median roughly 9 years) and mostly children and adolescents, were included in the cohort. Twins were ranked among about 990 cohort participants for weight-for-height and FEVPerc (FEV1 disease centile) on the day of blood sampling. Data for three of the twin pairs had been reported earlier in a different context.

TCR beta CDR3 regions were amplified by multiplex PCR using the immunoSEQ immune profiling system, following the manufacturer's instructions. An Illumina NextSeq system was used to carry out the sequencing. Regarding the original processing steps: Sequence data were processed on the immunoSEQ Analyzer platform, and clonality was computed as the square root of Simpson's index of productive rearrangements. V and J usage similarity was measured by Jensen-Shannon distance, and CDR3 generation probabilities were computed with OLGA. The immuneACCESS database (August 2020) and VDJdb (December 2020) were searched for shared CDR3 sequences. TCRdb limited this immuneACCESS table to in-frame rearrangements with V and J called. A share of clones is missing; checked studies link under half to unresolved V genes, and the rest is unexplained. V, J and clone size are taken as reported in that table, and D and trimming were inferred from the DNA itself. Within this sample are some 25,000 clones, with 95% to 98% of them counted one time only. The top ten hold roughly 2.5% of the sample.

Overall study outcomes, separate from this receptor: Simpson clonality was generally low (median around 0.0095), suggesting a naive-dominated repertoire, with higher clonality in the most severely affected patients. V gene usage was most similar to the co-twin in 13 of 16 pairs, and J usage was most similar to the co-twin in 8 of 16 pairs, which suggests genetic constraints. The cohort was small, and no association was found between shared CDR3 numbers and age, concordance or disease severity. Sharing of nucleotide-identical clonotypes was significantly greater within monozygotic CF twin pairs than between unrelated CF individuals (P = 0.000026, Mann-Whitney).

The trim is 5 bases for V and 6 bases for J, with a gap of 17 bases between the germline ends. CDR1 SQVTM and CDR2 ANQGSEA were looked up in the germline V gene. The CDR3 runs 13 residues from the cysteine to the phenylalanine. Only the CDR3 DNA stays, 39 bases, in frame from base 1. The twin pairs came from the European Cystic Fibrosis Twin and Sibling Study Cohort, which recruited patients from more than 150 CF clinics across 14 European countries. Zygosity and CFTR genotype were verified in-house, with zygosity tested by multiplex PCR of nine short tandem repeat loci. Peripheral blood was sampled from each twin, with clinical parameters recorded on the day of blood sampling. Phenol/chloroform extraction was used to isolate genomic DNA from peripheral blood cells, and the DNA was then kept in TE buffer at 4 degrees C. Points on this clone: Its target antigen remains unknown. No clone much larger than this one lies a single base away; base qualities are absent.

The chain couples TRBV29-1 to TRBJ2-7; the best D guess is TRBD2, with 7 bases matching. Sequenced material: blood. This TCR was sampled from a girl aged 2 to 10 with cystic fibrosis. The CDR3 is CSVRGGRDAEQYF. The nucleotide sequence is TGCAGCGTTAGGGGGGGGAGGGATGCCGAGCAGTACTTC.